This T cell receptor (beta chain) is drawn from a study of T cell responses to AZD1222 COVID-19 vaccine. Points from the study as a whole: Compared with day 0, the breadth and depth of the Spike-specific TCR repertoire rose significantly after two doses of AZD1222. Donors in the cohort were predominantly white British and more often female, and clonal diversity was possibly underestimated.

Sequencing was performed with immunoSEQ multiplex PCR; in TCRdb, only in-frame clones are kept and a portion is missing. The sample holds about 130,000 clones, approximately 91% seen once. For this clone: Its specificity is unknown.

The CDR3 consists of 16 residues. J was trimmed by 4 bases and V by 8 bases; bases with no gene match: 10. Germline CDR1 is MDHEN and CDR2 is SYDVKM. Recipients boosted at about 4 weeks or about 12 weeks are pooled. The TCR was taken from an adult who received the AZD1222 COVID-19 vaccine. The sample in question was peripheral blood, obtained 28 days after the second AZD1222 dose. The chain uses TRBV28 and TRBJ2-1, with TRBD2 identical over 11 bases. The CDR3 spells CASEAPTSGSYNEQFF. In DNA form, the CDR3 reads TGTGCCAGCGAGGCGCCAACTAGCGGGAGTTACAATGAGCAGTTCTTC.